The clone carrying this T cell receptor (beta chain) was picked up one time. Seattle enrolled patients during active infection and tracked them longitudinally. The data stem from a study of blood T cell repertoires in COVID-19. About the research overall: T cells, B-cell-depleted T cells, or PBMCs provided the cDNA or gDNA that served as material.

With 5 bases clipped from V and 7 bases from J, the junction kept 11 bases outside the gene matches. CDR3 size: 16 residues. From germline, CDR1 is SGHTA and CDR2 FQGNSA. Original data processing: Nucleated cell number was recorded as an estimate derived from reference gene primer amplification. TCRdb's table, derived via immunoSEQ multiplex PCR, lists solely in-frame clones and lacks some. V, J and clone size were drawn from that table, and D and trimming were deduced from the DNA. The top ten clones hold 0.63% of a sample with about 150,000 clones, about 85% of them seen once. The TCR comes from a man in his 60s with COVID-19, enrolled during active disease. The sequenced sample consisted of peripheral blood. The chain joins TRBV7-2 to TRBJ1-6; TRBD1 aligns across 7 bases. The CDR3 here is CASSLLRPGGNSPLHF. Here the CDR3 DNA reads TGTGCCAGCAGCCTACTCAGACCAGGGGGGAATTCACCCCTCCACTTT.